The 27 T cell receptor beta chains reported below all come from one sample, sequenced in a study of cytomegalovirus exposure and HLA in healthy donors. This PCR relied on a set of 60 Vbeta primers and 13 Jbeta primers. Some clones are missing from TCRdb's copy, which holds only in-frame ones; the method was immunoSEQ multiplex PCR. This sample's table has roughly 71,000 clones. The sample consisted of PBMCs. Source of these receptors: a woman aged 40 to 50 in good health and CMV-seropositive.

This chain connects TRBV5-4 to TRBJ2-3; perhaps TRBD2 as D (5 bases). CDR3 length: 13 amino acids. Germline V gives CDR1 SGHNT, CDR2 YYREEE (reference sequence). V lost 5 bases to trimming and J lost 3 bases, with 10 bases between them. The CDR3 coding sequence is TGTGCCAGCAGGCCCCCGGGGACAGATACGCAGTATTTT. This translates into CASRPPGTDTQYF. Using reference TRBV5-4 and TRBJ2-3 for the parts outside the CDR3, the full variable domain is ETGVTQSPTHLIKTRGQQVTLRCSSQSGHNTVSWYQQALGQGPQFIFQYYREEENGRGNFPPRFSGLQFPNYSSELNVNALELDDSALYLCASRPPGTDTQYFGPGTRLTVL.

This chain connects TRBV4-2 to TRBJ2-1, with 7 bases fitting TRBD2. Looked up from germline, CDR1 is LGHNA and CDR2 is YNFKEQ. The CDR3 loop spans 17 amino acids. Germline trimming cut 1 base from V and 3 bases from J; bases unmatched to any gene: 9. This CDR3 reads CASSQGEAGDHYNEQFF. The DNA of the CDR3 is TGTGCCAGCAGCCAAGGGGAGGCGGGGGATCACTACAATGAGCAGTTCTTC.

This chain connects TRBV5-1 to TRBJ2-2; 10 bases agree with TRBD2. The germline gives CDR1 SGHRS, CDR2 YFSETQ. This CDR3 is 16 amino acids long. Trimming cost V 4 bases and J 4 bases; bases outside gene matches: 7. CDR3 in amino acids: CASSLGLADGTGELFF. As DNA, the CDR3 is TGCGCCAGCAGCCTAGGACTAGCGGATGGCACCGGGGAGCTGTTTTTT.

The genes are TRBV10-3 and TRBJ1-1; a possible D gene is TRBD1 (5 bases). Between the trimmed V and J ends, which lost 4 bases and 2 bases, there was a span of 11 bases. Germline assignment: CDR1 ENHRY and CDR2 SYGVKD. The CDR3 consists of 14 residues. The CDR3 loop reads CAISATGYNTEAFF. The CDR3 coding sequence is TGTGCCATCAGTGCAACAGGCTATAACACTGAAGCTTTCTTT.

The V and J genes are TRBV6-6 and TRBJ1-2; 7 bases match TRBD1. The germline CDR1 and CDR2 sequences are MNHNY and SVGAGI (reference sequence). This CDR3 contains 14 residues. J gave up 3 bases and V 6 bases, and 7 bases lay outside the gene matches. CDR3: CASRSRQGDYGYTF. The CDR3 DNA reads TGTGCCAGCAGGTCTCGACAGGGAGACTATGGCTACACCTTC.

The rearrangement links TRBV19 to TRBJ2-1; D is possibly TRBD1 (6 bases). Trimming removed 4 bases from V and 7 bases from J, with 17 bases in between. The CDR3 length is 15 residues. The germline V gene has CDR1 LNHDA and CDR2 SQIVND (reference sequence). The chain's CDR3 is CASSTMDSASNEQFF. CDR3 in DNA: TGTGCCAGTAGTACCATGGACAGTGCGTCGAATGAGCAGTTCTTC.

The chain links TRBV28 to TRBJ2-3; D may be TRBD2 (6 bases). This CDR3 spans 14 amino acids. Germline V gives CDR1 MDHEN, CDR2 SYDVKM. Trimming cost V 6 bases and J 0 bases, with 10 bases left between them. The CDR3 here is CASRSSGSTDTQYF. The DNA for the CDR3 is TGTGCCAGCAGGAGTAGCGGAAGCACAGATACGCAGTATTTT.

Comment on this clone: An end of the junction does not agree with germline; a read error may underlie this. CDR3 sequence reads: CARSLAVRGTGELFF. CDR3 sequence (DNA): TGCGCCCGCAGCTTGGCCGTGAGGGGGACCGGGGAGCTGTTTTTT. V is TRBV5-1 and J is TRBJ2-2; D perhaps matches TRBD1 (6 bases). CDR1 is SGHRS and CDR2 is YFSETQ in the germline V gene. The CDR3 runs 15 residues.

In nucleotides, the CDR3 is TGTGCCAGCAGCCAGGACAGGGAGTTGGACACCTTC. It yields the protein CASSQDRELDTF. The chain is built from TRBV13 and TRBJ1-2, with 8 bases lining up with TRBD1. The V segment lost 5 bases and the J segment 12 bases; nucleotides outside the gene matches: 8. This CDR3 is built from 12 residues. The V gene's germline CDR1 is PRHDT and CDR2 FYEKMQ (reference sequence).

CDR3 DNA: TGTGCCAGTAAATCAGGCTCTGGAAACACCATATATTTT. This gives the protein CASKSGSGNTIYF. This chain connects TRBV19 to TRBJ1-3; D is unresolved. Germline V lookup: CDR1 LNHDA, CDR2 SQIVND (reference sequence). The CDR3 is 13 residues long. V lost 7 bases and J lost 0, with 7 bases in between. The complete variable domain, with remaining parts taken from reference TRBV19 and TRBJ1-3, reads DGGITQSPKYLFRKEGQNVTLSCEQNLNHDAMYWYRQDPGQGLRLIYYSQIVNDFQKGDIAEGYSVSREKKESFPLTVTSAQKNPTAFYLCASKSGSGNTIYFGEGSWLTVV.

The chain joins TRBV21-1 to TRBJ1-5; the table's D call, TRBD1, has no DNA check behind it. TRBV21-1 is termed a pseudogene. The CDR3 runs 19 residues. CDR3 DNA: TGTGCCAGCAGCGGGCATCAGGACAGGCAACCCCGAAGCAATCAGCCCCAGCATTTT. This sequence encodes CASSGHQDRQPRSNQPQHF.

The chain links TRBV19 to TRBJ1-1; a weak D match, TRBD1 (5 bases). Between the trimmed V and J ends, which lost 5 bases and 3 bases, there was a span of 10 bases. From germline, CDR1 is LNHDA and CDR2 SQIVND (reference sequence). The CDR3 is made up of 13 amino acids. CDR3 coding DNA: TGTGCCAGTAGTTTACAGGTGGACACTGAAGCTTTCTTT. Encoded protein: CASSLQVDTEAFF.

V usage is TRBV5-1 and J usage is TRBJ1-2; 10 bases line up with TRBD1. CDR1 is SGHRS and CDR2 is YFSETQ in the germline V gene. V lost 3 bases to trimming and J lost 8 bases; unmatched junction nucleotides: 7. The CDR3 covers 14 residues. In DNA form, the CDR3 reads TGCGCCAGCAGCTCGACCGGGACAGGGGACGGCTACACCTTC. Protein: CASSSTGTGDGYTF.

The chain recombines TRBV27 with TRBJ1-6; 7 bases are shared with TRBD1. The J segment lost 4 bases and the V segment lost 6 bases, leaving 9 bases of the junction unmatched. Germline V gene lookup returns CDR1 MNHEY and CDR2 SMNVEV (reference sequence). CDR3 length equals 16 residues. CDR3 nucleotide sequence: TGTGCCAGCAGCCCAGACCTGACAGGGTATAATTCACCCCTCCACTTT. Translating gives CASSPDLTGYNSPLHF.

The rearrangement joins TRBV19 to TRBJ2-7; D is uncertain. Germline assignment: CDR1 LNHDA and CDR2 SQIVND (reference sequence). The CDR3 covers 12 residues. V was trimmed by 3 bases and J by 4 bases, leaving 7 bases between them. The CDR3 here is CASSIGPYEQYF. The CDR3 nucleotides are TGTGCCAGTAGTATTGGGCCGTACGAGCAGTACTTC.

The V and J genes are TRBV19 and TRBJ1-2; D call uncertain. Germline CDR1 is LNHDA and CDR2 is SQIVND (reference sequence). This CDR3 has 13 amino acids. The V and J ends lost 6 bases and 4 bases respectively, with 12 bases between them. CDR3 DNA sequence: TGTGCCAGTAGCCAAATGAGAACCTATGGCTACACCTTC. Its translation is CASSQMRTYGYTF.

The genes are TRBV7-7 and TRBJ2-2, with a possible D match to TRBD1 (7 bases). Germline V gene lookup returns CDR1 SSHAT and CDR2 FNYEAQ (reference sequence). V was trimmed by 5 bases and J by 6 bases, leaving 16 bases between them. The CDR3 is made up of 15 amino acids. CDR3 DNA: TGTGCCAGCAGCCCCCCGGGCAGGGGGGCCGGGGAGCTGTTTTTT. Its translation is CASSPPGRGAGELFF.

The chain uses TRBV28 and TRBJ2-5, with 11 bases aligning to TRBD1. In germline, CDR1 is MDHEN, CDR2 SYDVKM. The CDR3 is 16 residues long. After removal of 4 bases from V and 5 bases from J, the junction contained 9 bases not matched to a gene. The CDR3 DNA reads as TGTGCCAGCAGTTCACCCTCCGGGACAGGGGGGGAGACCCAGTACTTC. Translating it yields CASSSPSGTGGETQYF.

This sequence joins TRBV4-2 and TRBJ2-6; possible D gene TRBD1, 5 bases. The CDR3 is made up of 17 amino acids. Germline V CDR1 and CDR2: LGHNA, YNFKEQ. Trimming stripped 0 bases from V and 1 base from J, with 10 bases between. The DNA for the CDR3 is TGTGCCAGCAGCCAAGAAGACGCAGGGTCTGGGGCCAACGTCCTGACTTTC. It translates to CASSQEDAGSGANVLTF.

This CDR3 reads CASSWTEYNEQFF. For the CDR3, the DNA is TGCGCCAGCAGCTGGACTGAATACAATGAGCAGTTCTTC. The chain links TRBV5-1 to TRBJ2-1, with D possibly TRBD2 on 5 matching bases. The CDR3 is 13 residues long. V lost 3 bases, J lost 4 bases, and 8 bases lay in between. The germline CDR1 and CDR2 sequences are SGHRS and YFSETQ.

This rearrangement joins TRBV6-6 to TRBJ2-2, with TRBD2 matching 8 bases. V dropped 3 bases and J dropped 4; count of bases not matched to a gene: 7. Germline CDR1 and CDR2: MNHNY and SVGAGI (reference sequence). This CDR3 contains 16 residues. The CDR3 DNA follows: TGTGCCAGCAGTTATAGCAGCGGGAGTCTCACCGGGGAGCTGTTTTTT. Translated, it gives CASSYSSGSLTGELFF.

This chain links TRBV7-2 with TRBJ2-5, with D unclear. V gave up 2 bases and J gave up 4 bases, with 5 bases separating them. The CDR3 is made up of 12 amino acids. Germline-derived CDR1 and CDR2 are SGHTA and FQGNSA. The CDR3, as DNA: TGTGCCAGCAGCTTACGTTCAGAGACCCAGTACTTC. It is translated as CASSLRSETQYF.

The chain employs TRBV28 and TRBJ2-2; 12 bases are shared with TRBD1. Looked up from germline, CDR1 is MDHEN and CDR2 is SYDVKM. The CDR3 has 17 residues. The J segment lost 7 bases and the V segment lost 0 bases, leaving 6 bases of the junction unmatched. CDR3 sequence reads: CASSLWGGTGGVGELFF. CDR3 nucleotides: TGTGCCAGCAGTTTATGGGGGGGGACAGGGGGCGTCGGGGAGCTGTTTTTT.

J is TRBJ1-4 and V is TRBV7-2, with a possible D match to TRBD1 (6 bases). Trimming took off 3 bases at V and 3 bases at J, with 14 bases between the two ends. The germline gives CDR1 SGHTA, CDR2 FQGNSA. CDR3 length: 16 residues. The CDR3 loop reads CASSLGGAVANEKLFF. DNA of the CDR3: TGTGCCAGCAGCTTGGGGGGGGCGGTGGCTAATGAAAAACTGTTTTTT.

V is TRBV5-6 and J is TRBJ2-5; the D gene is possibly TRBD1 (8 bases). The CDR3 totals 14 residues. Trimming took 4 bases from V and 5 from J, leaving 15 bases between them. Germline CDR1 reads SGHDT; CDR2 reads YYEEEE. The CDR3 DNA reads TGTGCCAGCAGCATACCACAGGGGGGGGAGACCCAGTACTTC. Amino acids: CASSIPQGGETQYF. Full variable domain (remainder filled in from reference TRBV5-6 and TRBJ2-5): DAGVTQSPTHLIKTRGQQVTLRCSPKSGHDTVSWYQQALGQGPQFIFQYYEEEERQRGNFPDRFSGHQFPNYSSELNVNALLLGDSALYLCASSIPQGGETQYFGPGTRLLVL.

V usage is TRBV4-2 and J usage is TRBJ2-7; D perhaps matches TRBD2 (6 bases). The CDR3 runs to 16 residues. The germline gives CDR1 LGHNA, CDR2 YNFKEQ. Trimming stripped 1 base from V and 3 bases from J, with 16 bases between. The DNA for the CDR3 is TGTGCCAGCAGCCAAGCCTCGGGGGACCCACTCTACGAGCAGTACTTC. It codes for CASSQASGDPLYEQYF.

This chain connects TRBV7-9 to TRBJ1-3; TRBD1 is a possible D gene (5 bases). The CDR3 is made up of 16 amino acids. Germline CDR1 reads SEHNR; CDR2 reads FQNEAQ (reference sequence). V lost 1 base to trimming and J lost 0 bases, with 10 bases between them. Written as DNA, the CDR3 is TGTGCCAGCAGCTTAGACCGACAGTCCTCTGGAAACACCATATATTTT. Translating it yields CASSLDRQSSGNTIYF.